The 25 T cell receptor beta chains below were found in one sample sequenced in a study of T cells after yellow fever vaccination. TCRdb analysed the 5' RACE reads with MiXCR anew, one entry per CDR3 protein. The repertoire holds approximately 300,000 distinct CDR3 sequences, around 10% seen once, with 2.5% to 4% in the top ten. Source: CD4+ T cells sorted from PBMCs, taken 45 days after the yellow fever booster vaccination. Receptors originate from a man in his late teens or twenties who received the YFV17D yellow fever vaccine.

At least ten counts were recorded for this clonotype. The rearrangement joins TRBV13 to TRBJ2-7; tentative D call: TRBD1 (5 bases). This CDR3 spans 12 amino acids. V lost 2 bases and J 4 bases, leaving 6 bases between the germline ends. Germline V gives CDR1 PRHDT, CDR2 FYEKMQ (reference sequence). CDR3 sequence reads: CASSLRGYEQYF. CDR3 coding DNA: TGTGCCAGCAGCTTAAGGGGTTACGAGCAGTACTTC.

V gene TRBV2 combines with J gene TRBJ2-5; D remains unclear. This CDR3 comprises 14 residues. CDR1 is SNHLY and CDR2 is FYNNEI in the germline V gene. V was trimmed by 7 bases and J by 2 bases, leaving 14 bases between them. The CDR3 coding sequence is TGTGCCAGCACCCGGGCCTCGAAACAAGAGACCCAGTACTTC. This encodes CASTRASKQETQYF.

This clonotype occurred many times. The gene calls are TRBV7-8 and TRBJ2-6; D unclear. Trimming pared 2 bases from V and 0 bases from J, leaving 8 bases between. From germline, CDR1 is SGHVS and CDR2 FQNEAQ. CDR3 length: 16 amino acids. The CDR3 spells CASSLRGNSGANVLTF. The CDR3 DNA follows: TGTGCCAGCAGCTTACGCGGCAACTCTGGGGCCAACGTCCTGACTTTC.

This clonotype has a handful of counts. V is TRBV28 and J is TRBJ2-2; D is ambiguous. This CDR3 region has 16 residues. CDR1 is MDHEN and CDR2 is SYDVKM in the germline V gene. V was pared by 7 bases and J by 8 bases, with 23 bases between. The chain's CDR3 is CASILGGAAASGELFF. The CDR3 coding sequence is TGTGCCAGCATCCTGGGCGGCGCGGCAGCATCAGGGGAGCTGTTTTTT.

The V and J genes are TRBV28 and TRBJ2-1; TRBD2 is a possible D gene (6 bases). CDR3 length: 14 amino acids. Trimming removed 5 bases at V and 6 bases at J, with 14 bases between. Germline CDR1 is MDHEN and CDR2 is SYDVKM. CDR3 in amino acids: CASSASGRSNEQFF. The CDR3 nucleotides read TGTGCCAGCAGTGCCAGCGGGCGGTCCAATGAGCAGTTCTTC.

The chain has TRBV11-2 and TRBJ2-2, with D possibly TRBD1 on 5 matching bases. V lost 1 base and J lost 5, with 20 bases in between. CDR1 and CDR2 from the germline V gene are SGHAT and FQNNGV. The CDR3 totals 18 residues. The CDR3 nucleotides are TGTGCCAGCAGCTTAGGCCGCATGGGGCAGGGAAGAACCGGGGAGCTGTTTTTT. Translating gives CASSLGRMGQGRTGELFF.

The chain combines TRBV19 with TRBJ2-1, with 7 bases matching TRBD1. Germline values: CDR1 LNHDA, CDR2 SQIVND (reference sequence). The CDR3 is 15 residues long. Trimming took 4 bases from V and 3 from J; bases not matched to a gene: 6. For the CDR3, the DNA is TGTGCCAGTAGTAAGGGGGCAGCAGACTACAATGAGCAGTTCTTC. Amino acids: CASSKGAADYNEQFF.

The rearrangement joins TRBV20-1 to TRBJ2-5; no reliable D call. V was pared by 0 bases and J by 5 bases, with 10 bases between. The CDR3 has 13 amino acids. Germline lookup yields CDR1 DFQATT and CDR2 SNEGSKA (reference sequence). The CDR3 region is CSAREWGRETQYF. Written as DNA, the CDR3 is TGCAGTGCTAGAGAGTGGGGTCGGGAGACCCAGTACTTC.

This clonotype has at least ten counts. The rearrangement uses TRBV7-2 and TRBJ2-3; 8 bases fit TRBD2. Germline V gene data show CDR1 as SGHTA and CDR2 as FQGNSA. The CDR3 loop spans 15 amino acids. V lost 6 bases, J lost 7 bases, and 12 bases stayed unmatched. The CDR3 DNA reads TGTGCCAGCAGGATTACCCGGGGGGGCATGTATACGCAGTATTTT. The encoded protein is CASRITRGGMYTQYF.

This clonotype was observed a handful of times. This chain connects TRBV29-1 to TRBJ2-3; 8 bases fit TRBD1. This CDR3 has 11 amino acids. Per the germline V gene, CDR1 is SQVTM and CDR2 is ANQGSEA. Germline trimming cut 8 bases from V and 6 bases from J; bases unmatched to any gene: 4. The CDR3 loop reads CSPRQGDTQYF. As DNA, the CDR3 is TGCAGCCCCCGACAGGGGGATACGCAGTATTTT.

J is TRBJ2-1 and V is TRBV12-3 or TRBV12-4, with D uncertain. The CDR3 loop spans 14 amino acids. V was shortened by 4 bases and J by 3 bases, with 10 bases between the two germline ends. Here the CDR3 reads CASSSYASYNEQFF. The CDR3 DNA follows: TGTGCCAGCAGTTCTTACGCAAGCTACAATGAGCAGTTCTTC.

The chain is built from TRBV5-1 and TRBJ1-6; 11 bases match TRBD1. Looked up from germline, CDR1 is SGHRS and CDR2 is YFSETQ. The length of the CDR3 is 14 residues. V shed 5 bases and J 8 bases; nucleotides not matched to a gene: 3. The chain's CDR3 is CASSWGQGDSPLHF. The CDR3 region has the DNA TGCGCCAGCAGTTGGGGACAGGGGGATTCACCCCTCCACTTT.

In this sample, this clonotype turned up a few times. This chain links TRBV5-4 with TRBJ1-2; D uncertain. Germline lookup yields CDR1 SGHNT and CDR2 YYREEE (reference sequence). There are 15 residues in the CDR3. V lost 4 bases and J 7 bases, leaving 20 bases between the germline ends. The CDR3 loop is CASSRNPGISGGYTF. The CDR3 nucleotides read TGTGCCAGCAGCCGTAACCCAGGAATTTCAGGTGGCTACACCTTC.

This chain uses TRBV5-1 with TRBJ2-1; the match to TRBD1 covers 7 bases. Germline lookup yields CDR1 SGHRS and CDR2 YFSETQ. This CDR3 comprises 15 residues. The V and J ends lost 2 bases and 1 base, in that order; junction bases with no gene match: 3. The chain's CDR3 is CASSLQGLSYNEQFF. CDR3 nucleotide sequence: TGCGCCAGCAGCTTACAGGGGTTGTCCTACAATGAGCAGTTCTTC.

The CDR3 sequence is CACGQGNTGELFF. The CDR3 coding sequence is TGTGCCTGCGGACAGGGGAACACCGGGGAGCTGTTTTTT. The chain employs TRBV2 and TRBJ2-2; 8 bases fit TRBD1. V gave up 11 bases and J gave up 1 base; unmatched junction bases: 3. Germline loops: CDR1 SNHLY, CDR2 FYNNEI. This CDR3 is 13 amino acids long.

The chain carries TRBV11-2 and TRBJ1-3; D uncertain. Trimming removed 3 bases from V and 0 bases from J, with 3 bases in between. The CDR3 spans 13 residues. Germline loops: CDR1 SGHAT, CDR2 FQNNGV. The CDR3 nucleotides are TGTGCCAGCAGCTTGTTCTCTGGAAACACCATATATTTT. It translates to CASSLFSGNTIYF.

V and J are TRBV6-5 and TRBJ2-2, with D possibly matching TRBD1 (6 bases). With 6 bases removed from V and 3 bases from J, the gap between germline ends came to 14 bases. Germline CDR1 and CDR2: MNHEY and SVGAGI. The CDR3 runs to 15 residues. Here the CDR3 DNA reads TGTGCCAGCAGAAATCCTACAGGGTACACCGGGGAGCTGTTTTTT. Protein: CASRNPTGYTGELFF.

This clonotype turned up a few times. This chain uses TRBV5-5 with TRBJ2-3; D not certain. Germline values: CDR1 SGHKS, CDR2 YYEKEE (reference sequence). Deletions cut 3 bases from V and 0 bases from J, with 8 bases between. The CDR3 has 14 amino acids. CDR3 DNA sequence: TGTGCCAGCAGCTCCGCGGCTAGCACAGATACGCAGTATTTT. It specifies CASSSAASTDTQYF.

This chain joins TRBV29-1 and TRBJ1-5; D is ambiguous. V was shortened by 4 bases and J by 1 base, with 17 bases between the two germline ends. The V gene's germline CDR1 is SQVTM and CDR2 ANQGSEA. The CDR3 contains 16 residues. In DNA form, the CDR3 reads TGCAGCGTTGCGCTGGGTTCGGGCATCAGCAATCAGCCCCAGCATTTT. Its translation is CSVALGSGISNQPQHF.

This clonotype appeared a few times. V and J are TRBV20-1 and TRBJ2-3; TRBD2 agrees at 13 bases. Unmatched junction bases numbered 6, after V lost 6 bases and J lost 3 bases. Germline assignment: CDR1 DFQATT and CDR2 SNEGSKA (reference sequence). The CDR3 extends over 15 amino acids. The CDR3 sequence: CSATTSGGITDTQYF. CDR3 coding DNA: TGCAGTGCAACGACTAGCGGGGGGATTACAGATACGCAGTATTTT.

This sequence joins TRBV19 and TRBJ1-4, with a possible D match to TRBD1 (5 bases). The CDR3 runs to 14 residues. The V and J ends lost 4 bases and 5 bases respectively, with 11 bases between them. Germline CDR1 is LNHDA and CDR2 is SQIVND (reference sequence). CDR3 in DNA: TGTGCCAGTAGTAGGCGACAGAGGAATGAAAAACTGTTTTTT. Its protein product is CASSRRQRNEKLFF.

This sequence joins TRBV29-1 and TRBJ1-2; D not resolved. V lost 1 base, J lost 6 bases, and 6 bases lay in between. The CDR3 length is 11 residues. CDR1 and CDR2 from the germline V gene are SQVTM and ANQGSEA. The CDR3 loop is CSVEAVDGYTF. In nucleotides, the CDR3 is TGCAGCGTTGAAGCTGTGGATGGCTACACCTTC. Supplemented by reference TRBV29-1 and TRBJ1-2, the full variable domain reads SAVISQKPSRDICQRGTSLTIQCQVDSQVTMMFWYRQQPGQSLTLIATANQGSEATYESGFVIDKFPISRPNLTFSTLTVSNMSPEDSSIYLCSVEAVDGYTFGSGTRLTVV.

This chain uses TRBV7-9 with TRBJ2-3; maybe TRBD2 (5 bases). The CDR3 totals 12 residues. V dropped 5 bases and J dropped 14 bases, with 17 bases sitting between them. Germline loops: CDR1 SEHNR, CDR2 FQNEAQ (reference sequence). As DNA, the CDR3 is TGTGCCAGCAGCCCGGGGTCAGGCATTTTGTATTTT. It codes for CASSPGSGILYF. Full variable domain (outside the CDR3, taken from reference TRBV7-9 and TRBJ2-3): DTGVSQNPRHKITKRGQNVTFRCDPISEHNRLYWYRQTLGQGPEFLTYFQNEAQLEKSRLLSDRFSAERPKGSFSTLEIQRTEQGDSAMYLCASSPGSGILYFGPGTRLTVL.

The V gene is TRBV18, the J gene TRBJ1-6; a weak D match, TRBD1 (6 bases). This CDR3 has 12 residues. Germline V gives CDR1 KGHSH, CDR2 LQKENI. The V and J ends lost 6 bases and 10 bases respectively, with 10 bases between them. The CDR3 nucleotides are TGTGCCAGCTCGCAACAGGGATCACCCCTCCACTTT. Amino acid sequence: CASSQQGSPLHF. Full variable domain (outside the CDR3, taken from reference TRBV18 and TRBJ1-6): NAGVMQNPRHLVRRRGQEARLRCSPMKGHSHVYWYRQLPEEGLKFMVYLQKENIIDESGMPKERFSAEFPKEGPSILRIQQVVRGDSAAYFCASSQQGSPLHFGNGTRLTVT.

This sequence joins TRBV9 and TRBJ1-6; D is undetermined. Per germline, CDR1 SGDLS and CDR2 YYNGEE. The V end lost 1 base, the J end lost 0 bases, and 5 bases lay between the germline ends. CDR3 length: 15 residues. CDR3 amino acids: CASSVSSSYNSPLHF. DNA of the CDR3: TGTGCCAGCAGCGTATCGAGCTCCTATAATTCACCCCTCCACTTT.